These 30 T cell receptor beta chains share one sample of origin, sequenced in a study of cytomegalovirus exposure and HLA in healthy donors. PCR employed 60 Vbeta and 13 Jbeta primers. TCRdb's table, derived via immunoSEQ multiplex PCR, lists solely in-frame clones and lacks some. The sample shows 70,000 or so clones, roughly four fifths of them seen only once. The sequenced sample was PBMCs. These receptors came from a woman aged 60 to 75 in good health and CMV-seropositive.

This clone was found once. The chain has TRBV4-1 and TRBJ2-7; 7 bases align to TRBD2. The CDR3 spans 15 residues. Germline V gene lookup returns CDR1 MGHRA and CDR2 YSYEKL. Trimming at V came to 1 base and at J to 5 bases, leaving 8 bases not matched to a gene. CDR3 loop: CASSQGAQRGNEQYF. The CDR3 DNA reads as TGCGCCAGCAGCCAAGGCGCCCAGCGGGGAAACGAGCAGTACTTC.

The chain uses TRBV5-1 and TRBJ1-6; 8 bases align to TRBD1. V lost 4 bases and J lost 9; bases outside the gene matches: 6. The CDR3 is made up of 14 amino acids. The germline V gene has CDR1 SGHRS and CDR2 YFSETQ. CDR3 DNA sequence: TGCGCCAGCAGCGTCACAGGGGGAGTTTCACCCCTCCACTTT. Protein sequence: CASSVTGGVSPLHF.

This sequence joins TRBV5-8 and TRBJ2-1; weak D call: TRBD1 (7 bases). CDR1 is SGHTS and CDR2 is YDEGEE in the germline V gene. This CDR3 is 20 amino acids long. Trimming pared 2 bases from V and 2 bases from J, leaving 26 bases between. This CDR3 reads CASSFVAGGSHGRAYNEQFF. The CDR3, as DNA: TGTGCCAGCAGCTTTGTAGCAGGGGGTAGCCACGGGAGAGCCTACAATGAGCAGTTCTTC.

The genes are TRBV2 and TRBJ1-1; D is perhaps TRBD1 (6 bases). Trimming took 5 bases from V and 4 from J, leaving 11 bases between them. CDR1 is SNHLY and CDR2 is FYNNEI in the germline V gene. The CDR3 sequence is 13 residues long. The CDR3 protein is CASSTGQPTEAFF. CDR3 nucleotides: TGTGCCAGCAGTACCGGACAGCCCACTGAAGCTTTCTTT.

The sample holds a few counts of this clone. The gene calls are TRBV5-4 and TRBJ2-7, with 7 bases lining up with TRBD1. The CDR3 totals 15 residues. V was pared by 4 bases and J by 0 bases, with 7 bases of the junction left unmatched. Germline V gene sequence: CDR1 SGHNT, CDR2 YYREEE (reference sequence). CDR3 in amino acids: CASSQGTADSYEQYF. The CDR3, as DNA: TGTGCCAGCAGCCAGGGGACAGCCGACTCCTACGAGCAGTACTTC.

CDR3 DNA sequence: TGTGCCAGCAGTGTACGACAGGGCCCTGATGGACTGTTTTTT. This sequence encodes CASSVRQGPDGLFF. This chain connects TRBV6-1 to TRBJ1-4; 7 nucleotides agree with TRBD1. The CDR3 loop spans 14 amino acids. Germline CDR1 is MNHNS and CDR2 is SASEGT. Trimming at V came to 4 bases and at J to 13 bases, leaving 12 bases not matched to a gene.

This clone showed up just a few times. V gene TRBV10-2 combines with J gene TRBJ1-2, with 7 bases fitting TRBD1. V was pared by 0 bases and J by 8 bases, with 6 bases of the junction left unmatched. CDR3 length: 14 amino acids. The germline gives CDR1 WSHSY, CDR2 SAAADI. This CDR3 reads CASSESGRGQGYTF. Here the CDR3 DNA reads TGCGCCAGCAGTGAGTCGGGCAGGGGACAGGGCTACACCTTC.

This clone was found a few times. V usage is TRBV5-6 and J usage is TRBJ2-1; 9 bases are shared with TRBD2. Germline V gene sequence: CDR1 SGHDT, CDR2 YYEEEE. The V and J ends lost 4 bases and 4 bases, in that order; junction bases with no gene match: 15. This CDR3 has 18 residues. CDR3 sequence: CASSLRQTGTSSYNEQFF. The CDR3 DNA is TGTGCCAGCAGCCTACGACAGACCGGGACTAGCAGTTACAATGAGCAGTTCTTC.

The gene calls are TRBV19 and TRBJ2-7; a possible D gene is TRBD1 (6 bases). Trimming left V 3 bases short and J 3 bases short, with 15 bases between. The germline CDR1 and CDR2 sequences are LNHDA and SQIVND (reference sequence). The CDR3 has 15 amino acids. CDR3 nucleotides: TGTGCCAGTAGTATGACGTCTCAGGGGCGCTACGAGCAGTACTTC. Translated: CASSMTSQGRYEQYF.

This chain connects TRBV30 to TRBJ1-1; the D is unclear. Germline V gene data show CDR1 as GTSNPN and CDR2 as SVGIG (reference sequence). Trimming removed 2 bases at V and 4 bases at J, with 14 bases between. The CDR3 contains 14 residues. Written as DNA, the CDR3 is TGTGCCTGGAGTCCGGGCGGGAAATTCACTGAAGCTTTCTTT. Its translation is CAWSPGGKFTEAFF.

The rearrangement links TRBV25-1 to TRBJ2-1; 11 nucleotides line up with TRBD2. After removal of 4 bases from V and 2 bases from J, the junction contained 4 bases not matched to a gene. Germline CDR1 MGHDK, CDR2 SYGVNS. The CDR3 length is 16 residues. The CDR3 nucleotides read TGTGCCAGCAGTGGTTTTAGCGGGGGGGCCTACAATGAGCAGTTCTTC. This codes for CASSGFSGGAYNEQFF.

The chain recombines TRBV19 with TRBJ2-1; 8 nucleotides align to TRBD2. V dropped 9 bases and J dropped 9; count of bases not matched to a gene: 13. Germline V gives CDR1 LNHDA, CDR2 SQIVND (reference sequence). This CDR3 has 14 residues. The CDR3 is CASSSGASGSEQFF. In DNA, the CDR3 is TGTGCCAGCTCATCGGGGGCCAGCGGGAGTGAGCAGTTCTTC.

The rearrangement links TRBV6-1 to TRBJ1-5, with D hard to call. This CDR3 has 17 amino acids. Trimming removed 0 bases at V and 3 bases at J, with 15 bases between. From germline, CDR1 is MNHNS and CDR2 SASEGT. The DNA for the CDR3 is TGTGCCAGCAGTGAAGCACTAGGAACAACAGACAATCAGCCCCAGCATTTT. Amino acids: CASSEALGTTDNQPQHF.

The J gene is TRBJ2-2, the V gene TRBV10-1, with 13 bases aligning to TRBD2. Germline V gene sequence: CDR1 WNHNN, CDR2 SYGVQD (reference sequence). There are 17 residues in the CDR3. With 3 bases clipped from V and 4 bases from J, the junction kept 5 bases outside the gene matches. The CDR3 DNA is TGCGCCAGCAGTGACCCGGGACTAGCGGGGAGCACCGGGGAGCTGTTTTTT. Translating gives CASSDPGLAGSTGELFF.

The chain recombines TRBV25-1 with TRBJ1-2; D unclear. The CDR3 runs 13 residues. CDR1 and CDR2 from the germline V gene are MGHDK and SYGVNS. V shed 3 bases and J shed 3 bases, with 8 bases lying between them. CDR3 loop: CASSDGAYYGYTF. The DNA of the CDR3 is TGTGCCAGCAGTGATGGAGCGTACTATGGCTACACCTTC.

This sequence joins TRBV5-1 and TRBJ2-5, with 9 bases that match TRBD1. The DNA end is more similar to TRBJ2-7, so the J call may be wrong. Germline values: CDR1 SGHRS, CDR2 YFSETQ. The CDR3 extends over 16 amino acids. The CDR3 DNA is TGCGCCAGCAGCCCACAACCGCCGGGACAGGGCTACGAGCAGTACTTC. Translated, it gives CASSPQPPGQGYEQYF.

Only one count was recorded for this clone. CDR3 residues: CASSGELSRQTYEQYF. The CDR3 nucleotides read TGCGCCAGCAGCGGGGAGCTTAGCCGCCAGACCTACGAGCAGTACTTC. The rearrangement uses TRBV5-1 and TRBJ2-7; D is possibly TRBD2 (5 bases). V was cut by 4 bases and J by 2 bases, with 19 bases left in between. This CDR3 region has 16 residues. The germline V gene has CDR1 SGHRS and CDR2 YFSETQ.

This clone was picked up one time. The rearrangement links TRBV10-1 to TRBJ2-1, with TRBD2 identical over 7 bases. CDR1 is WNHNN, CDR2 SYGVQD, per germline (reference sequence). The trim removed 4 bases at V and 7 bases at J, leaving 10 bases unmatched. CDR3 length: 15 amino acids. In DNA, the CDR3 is TGCGCCAGCAGTGCGGCGCGGGAGAGGATGAATGAGCAGTTCTTC. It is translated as CASSAARERMNEQFF.

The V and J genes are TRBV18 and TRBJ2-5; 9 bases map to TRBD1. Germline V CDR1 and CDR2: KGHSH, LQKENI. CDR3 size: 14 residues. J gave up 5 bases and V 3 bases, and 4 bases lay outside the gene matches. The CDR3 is CASSPDRGRETQYF. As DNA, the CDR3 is TGTGCCAGCTCACCGGACAGGGGACGGGAGACCCAGTACTTC.

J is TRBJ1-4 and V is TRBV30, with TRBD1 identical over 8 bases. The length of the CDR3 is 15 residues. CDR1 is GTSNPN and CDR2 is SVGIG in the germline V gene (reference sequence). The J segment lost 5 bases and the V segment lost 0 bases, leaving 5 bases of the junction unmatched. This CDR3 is CAWSVLRTGNEKLFF. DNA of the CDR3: TGTGCCTGGAGTGTACTGAGGACAGGGAATGAAAAACTGTTTTTT.

CDR3 in amino acids: CSAIQGDTEAFF. DNA of the CDR3: TGCAGCGCCATACAGGGGGACACTGAAGCTTTCTTT. The V call is TRBV29-1, the J call TRBJ1-1; 8 positions match TRBD1. After removal of 7 bases from V and 3 bases from J, the junction contained 4 bases not matched to a gene. The CDR3 contains 12 residues. Per the germline V gene, CDR1 is SQVTM and CDR2 is ANQGSEA.

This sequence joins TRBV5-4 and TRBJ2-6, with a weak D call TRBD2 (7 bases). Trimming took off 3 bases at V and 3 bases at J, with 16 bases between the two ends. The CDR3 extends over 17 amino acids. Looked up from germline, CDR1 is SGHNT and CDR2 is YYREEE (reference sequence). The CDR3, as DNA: TGTGCCAGCAGCTCTAGTGGGGGGGCCTTTGGGGCCAACGTCCTGACTTTC. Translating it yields CASSSSGGAFGANVLTF.

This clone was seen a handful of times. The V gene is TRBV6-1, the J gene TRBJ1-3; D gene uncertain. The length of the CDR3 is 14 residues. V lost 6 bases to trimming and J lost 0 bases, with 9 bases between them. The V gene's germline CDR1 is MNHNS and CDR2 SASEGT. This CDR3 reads CASSATYSGNTIYF. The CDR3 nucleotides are TGTGCCAGCAGCGCTACTTACTCTGGAAACACCATATATTTT.

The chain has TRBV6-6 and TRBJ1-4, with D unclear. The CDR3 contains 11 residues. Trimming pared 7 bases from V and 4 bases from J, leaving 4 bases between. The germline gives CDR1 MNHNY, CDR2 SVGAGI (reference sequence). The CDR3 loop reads CASTFNEKLFF. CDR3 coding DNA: TGTGCCAGCACCTTTAATGAAAAACTGTTTTTT.

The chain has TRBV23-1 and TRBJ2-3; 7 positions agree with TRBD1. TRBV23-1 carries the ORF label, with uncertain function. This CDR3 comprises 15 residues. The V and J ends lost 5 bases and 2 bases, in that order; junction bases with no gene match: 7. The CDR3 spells CASSIRTGDTDTQYF. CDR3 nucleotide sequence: TGCGCCAGCAGTATCCGGACAGGTGACACAGATACGCAGTATTTT.

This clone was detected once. CDR3 nucleotide sequence: TGCGCCAGCAGCTGGGCGGGAGGTCAGTGCGAGCAGTACTTC. Translating it yields CASSWAGGQCEQYF. V usage is TRBV5-1 and J usage is TRBJ2-7, with 8 nucleotides matching TRBD2. Germline V gene lookup returns CDR1 SGHRS and CDR2 YFSETQ. The V gene end was trimmed by 3 bases and the J gene end by 6 bases; junction bases not matched to a gene: 8. This CDR3 has 14 residues.

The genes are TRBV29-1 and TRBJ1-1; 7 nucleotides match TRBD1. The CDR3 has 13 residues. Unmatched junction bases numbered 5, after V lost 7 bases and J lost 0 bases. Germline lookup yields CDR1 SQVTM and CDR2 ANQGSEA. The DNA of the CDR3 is TGCAGCGCCGAGGGACAGTTGAACACTGAAGCTTTCTTT. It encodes CSAEGQLNTEAFF.

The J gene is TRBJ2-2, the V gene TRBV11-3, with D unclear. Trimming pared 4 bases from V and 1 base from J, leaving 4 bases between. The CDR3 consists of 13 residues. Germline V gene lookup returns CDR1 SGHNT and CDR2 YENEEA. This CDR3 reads CASSYQNTGELFF. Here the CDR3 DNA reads TGTGCCAGCAGCTATCAGAACACCGGGGAGCTGTTTTTT. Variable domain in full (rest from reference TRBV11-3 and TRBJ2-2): EAGVVQSPRYKIIEKKQPVAFWCNPISGHNTLYWYLQNLGQGPELLIRYENEEAVDDSQLPKDRFSAERLKGVDSTLKIQPAELGDSAVYLCASSYQNTGELFFGEGSRLTVL.

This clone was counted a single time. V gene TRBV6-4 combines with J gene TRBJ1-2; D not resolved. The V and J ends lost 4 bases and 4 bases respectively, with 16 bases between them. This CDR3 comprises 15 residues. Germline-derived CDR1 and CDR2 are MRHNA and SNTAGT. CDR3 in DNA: TGTGCCAGCAGTGCTTCCCGGGGATCTCCCTATGGCTACACCTTC. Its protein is CASSASRGSPYGYTF.

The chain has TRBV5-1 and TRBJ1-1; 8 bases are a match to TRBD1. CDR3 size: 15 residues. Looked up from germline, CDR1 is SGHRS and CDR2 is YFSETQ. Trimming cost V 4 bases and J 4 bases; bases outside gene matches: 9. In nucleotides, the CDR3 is TGCGCCAGCAGCCTCCAGACAGGGGAGGGCACTGAAGCTTTCTTT. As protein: CASSLQTGEGTEAFF. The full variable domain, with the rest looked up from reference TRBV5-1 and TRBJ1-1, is KAGVTQTPRYLIKTRGQQVTLSCSPISGHRSVSWYQQTPGQGLQFLFEYFSETQRNKGNFPGRFSGRQFSNSRSEMNVSTLELGDSALYLCASSLQTGEGTEAFFGQGTRLTVV.